This TCR beta chain is from a study of T cells in Graves' hyperthyroidism and ophthalmopathy. This clonotype turned up a few times. The antigen remains unidentified. Study-wide results and limits: Most thyroid clonotypes expanded above 0.001 were also detected in blood. Before onset, by a median of approximately 6.8 months, the model predicted ophthalmopathy.

Ophthalmopathy patients had Clinical Activity Score at least 3, NOSPECS grade at least 4, duration under 3 months. Criteria for exclusion of patients were uncontrolled infection, other autoimmune disease, pregnancy or lactation. The TCR beta CDR3 regions underwent amplification using RNA transcripts as the source. During a first-round RT-PCR of the TCR CDR3, the HTBI primer set was used. From the multiplex PCR reads, TCRdb called clonotypes with MiXCR, one entry per CDR3 protein. The table has approximately 490,000 distinct CDR3 sequences, 22% seen once. The CDR3 runs to 16 residues. Losses at the gene ends were 0 bases for V and 4 bases for J; bases not matched to a gene: 6. Per germline, CDR1 SGHTA and CDR2 FQGNSA.

The chain carries TRBV7-2 and TRBJ2-3; 8 bases align to TRBD2. The clonotype was recovered from a woman between 65 and 79 years old with Graves' ophthalmopathy. Specimen: blood. Here the CDR3 DNA reads TGTGCCAGCAGCTTAGCGGGAGCGGGAGTCCCAGATACGCAGTATTTT. As protein: CASSLAGAGVPDTQYF.